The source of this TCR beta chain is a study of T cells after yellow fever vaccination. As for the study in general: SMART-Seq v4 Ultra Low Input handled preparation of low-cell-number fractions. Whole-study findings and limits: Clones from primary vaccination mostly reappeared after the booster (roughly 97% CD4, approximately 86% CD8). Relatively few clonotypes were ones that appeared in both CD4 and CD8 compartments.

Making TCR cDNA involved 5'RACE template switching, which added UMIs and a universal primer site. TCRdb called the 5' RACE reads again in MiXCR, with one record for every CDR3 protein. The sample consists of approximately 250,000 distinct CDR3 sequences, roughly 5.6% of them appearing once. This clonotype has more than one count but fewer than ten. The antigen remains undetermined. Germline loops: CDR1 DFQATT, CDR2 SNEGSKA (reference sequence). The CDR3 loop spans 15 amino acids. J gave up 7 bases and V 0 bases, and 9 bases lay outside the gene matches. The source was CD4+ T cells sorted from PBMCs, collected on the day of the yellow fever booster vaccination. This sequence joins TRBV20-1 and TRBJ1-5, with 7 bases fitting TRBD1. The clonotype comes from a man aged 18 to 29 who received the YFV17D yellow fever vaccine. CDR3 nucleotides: TGCAGTGCTAGAGATTCGTTTCAGGGGGGGCAGCCCCAGCATTTT. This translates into CSARDSFQGGQPQHF.